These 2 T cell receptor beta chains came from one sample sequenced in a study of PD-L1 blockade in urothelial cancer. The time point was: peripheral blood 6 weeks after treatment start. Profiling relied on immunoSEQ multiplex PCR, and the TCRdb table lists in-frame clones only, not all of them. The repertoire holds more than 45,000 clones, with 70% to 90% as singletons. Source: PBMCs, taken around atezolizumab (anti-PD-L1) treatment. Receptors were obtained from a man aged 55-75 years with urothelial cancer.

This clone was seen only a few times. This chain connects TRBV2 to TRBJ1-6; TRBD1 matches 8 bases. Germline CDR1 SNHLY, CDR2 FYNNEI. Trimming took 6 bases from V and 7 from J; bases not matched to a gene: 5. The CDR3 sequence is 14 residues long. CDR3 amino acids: CASRKTGVNSPLHF. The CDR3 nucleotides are TGTGCCAGCAGAAAGACAGGGGTCAATTCACCCCTCCACTTT.

The CDR3 bases are TGTGCCAGCAGCCGGGACAGGGGTGAGACCCAGTACTTC. It specifies CASSRDRGETQYF. The gene calls are TRBV7-3 and TRBJ2-5; 10 bases are a match to TRBD1. Germline values: CDR1 SGHTA, CDR2 FQGTGA. Trimming removed 5 bases from V and 5 bases from J; junction bases left unmatched: 2. This CDR3 is 13 amino acids long.